The clone carrying this TCR beta chain showed up many times. Its specificity is not known. This record comes from a study of CD8 T cells in ankylosing spondylitis. Regarding the study as a whole: One TCR beta motif, made up of roughly 8 highly homologous variants, appeared characteristic of ankylosing spondylitis blood.

One entry per CDR3 protein results from TCRdb running MiXCR on the 5' RACE reads. This table holds more than 650,000 distinct CDR3 sequences, around 11% found once. With 2 bases clipped from V and 4 bases from J, the junction kept 8 bases outside the gene matches. From germline, CDR1 is DFQATT and CDR2 SNEGSKA (reference sequence). The CDR3 extends over 14 amino acids. This chain links TRBV20-1 with TRBJ2-7, with 7 bases lining up with TRBD1. The clonotype originates from a male donor with ankylosing spondylitis. Specimen: blood, either unsorted or a sorted T cell fraction (not recorded which). The CDR3 region has the DNA TGCAGTGCTAGACGAACAGGGGTGCGTTACGAGCAGTACTTC. Its protein product is CSARRTGVRYEQYF.